This TCR beta chain was obtained from a study of blood T cell repertoires in COVID-19. Background on the study: Samples representing acute and convalescent COVID-19 were sourced from the United States, Italy and Spain. In each case, the material was cDNA or gDNA derived from T cells, B-cell-depleted T cells, or PBMCs.

From germline, CDR1 is SEHNR and CDR2 FQNEAQ (reference sequence). The CDR3 loop spans 11 amino acids. The V and J ends lost 4 bases and 4 bases respectively, with 5 bases between them. In the original analysis: Researchers report that nucleated cell counts were estimated from reference gene primer amplification. The table came from immunoSEQ multiplex PCR; TCRdb's copy has only in-frame clones and leaves some out. The DNA was the basis for D and trimming; V, J and clone size are from that table. The sample lists around 300,000 clones, 90% seen once, with 1.7% in the top ten. This rearrangement joins TRBV7-9 to TRBJ2-7; D is unclear. Input material: PBMCs or T cells enriched from blood (not recorded which). This clonotype was sampled from a woman under 30 with acute COVID-19. CDR3 in amino acids: CASSSRYEQYF. CDR3 sequence (DNA): TGTGCCAGCAGCTCTCGGTACGAGCAGTACTTC.